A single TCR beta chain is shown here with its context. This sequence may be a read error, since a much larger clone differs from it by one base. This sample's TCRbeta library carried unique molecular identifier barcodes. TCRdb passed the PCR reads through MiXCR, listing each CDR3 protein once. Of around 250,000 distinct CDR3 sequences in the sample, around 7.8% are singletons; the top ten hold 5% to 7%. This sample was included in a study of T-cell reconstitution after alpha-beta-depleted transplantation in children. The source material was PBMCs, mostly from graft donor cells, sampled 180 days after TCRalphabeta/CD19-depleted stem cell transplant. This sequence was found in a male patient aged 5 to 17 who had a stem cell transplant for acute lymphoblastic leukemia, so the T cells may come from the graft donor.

This CDR3 is CASSSDSTGGLFF. The CDR3 DNA sequence: TGTGCCAGCAGCAGTGACAGCACCGGGGGGCTGTTTTTT. This chain uses TRBV12-3 or TRBV12-4 with TRBJ2-2, with D possibly being TRBD2 (6 bases). This CDR3 is 13 amino acids long.